This TCR beta chain was documented in a study of regulatory T cells in long-lasting Graves disease. Looked up from germline, CDR1 is SQVTM and CDR2 is ANQGSEA. Trimming shortened V by 0 bases and J by 4 bases, and 14 bases separated the two germline ends. The CDR3 totals 15 residues. Arm-PCR of CDR3 regions with iRepertoire HTBI primers generated TCR beta libraries. TCRdb re-analysed the multiplex PCR reads in MiXCR, keeping a single row per CDR3 protein. Seen here are about 290,000 distinct CDR3 sequences, around 21% observed once, and the top ten hold approximately 53%. This clonotype was seen a few times. The antigen is undetermined. Stated time point: persistent/refractory GD, antithyroid drugs over 5 years with positive TRAb. There was RNA extracted from PBMCs, and the TCR library was made from it. Collection of peripheral blood (nine milliliters) was done using EDTA tubes. Study-level points and caveats: Patients with persistent disease showed a bias toward TRBV28, TRBJ1-2 and TRBJ2-5. Sharing of public clonotypes was greater in persistent patients (about 2,500) than in new patients (about 970). No thyroid tissue was studied; the work used peripheral blood only.

The V gene is TRBV29-1, the J gene TRBJ2-3; D uncertain. Sequenced here: peripheral blood mononuclear cells (PBMCs), sampled when the disease was refractory, from a patient treated with antithyroid drugs. The origin of this receptor is a female donor with Graves disease. The CDR3 bases are TGCAGCGTTGAAGATCGGGCTTGGGGTCCAGATACGCAGTATTTT. Protein product: CSVEDRAWGPDTQYF.